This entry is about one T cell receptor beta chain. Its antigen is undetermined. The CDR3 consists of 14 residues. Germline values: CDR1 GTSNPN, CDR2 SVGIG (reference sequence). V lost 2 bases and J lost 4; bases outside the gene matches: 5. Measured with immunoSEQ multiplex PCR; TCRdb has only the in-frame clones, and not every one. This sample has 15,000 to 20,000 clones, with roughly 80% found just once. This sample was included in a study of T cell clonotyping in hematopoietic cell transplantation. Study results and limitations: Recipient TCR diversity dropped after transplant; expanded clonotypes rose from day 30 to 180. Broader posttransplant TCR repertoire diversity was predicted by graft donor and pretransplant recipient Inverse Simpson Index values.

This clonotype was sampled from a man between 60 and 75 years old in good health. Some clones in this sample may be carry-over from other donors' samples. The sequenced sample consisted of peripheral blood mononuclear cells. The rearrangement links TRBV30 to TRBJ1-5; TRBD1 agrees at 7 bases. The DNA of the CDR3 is TGTGCCTGGAGTAGCGGGACAGTAAATCAGCCCCAGCATTTT. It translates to CAWSSGTVNQPQHF.